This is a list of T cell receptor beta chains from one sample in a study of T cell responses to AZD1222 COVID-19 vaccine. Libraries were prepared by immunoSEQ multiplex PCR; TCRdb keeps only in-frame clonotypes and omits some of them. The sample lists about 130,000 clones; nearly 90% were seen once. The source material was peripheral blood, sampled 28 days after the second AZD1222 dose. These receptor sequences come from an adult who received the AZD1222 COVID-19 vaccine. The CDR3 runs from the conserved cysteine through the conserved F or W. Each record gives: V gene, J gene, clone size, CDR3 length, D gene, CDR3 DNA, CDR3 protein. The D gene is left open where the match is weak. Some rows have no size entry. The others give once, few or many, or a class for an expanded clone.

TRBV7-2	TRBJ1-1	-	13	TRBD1	TGTGCCAGCAGTACGGGACAGGGGCTCGAAGCTTTCTTT	CASSTGQGLEAFF
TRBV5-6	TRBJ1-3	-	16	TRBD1	TGTGCCAGCAGCTTACCGGGACAGGGGACTGGAAACACCATATATTTT	CASSLPGQGTGNTIYF
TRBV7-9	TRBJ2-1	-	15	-	TGTGCCAGCAGCGGAGACGCGGGGGCAAACAATGAGCAGTTCTTC	CASSGDAGANNEQFF
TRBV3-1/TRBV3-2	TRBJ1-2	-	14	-	TGTGCCAGCACTTCCTGGACGGGGAGTGAGGGCTACACCTTC	CASTSWTGSEGYTF
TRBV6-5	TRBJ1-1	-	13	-	TGTGCCAGCAGCTTGGACGGGAACACTGAAGCTTTCTTT	CASSLDGNTEAFF
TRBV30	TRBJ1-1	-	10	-	TGTGCCTGGAATCACAGGGAAACTTTCTTT	CAWNHRETFF
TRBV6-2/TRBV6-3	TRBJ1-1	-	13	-	TGTGCCAGCAGCTCAACCAGGGGCCCTGAAGCTTTCTTT	CASSSTRGPEAFF
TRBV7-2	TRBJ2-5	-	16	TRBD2	TGTGCCAGCAGCTTAGGAGCGGGGGGACAAACCGAGACCCAGTACTTC	CASSLGAGGQTETQYF
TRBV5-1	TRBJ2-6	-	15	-	TGCGCCAGCAGCTTAGGATGGTCTGGGGCCAACGTCCTGACTTTC	CASSLGWSGANVLTF
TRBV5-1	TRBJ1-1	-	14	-	TGCGCCAGCCGAGAGACAGGAATGAACACTGAAGCTTTCTTT	CASRETGMNTEAFF
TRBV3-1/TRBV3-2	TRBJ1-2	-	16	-	TGTGCCAGCCAAAAGACCTCCGGGGGGTTTAACTATGGCTACACCTTC	CASQKTSGGFNYGYTF
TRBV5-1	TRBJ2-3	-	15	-	TGCGCCAGCAGCTTGTCACAGCCTTCCACAGATACGCAGTATTTT	CASSLSQPSTDTQYF
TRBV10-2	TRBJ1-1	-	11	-	TGCGCCAGCAGTCATGCTGGAGAAGCTTTCTTT	CASSHAGEAFF
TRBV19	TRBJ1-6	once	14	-	TGTGCCAGTAAGCCGGGGGGGAGTCATTCACCCCTCCACTTT	CASKPGGSHSPLHF
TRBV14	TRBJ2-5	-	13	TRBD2	TGTGCCAGCAGCGTCCGACTAGCAGAGACCCAGTACTTC	CASSVRLAETQYF
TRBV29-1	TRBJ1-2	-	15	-	TGCAGCGTTGATCCAAATTCCTCAGGATTCTATGGCTACACCTTC	CSVDPNSSGFYGYTF
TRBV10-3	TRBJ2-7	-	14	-	TGTGCCATCAGTGGGCCGGGACCGGGCGCGGAGCAGTACTTC	CAISGPGPGAEQYF
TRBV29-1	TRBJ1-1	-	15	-	TGCAGCGTTGAAGATCGGCGTGGGAAGAACACTGAAGCTTTCTTT	CSVEDRRGKNTEAFF
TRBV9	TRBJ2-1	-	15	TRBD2	TGTGCCAGCAGCGTAGCGGGGGGGGGTTACAATGAGCAGTTCTTC	CASSVAGGGYNEQFF
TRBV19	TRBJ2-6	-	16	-	TGTGCCAGTAGTATCTGGTCAGGGATTGGGGCCAACGTCCTGACTTTC	CASSIWSGIGANVLTF
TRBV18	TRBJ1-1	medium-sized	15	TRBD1	TGTGCCAGCTCAGACCCCCCGACAGGGTGGACTGAAGCTTTCTTT	CASSDPPTGWTEAFF
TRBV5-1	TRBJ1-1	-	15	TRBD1	TGCGCCAGCAGCTTGTGGGACAGCCCGAACACTGAAGCTTTCTTT	CASSLWDSPNTEAFF
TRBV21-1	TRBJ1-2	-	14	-	TGTGCCAGCGTTCGGCAGGGGGCTCTCTATGGCTACACCTTC	CASVRQGALYGYTF
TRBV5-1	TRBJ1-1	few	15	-	TGCGCCAGCAGCTTGGCCGTGTTCAGGGCGGCTGAAGCTTTCTTT	CASSLAVFRAAEAFF
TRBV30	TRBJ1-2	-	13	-	TGTGCCTGGAGTGCCATTACAAGTTATGGCTACACCTTC	CAWSAITSYGYTF
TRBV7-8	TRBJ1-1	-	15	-	TGTGCCAGCAGACCCGTTTCGTTGGGGAACACTGAAGCTTTCTTT	CASRPVSLGNTEAFF
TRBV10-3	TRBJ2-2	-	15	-	TGTGCCATCAGTGAGCCCGGTAAGACCACCGGGGAGCTGTTTTTT	CAISEPGKTTGELFF
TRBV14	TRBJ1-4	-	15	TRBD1	TGTGCCAGCAGCCAAATGGACAGGGCATACGAAAAACTGTTTTTT	CASSQMDRAYEKLFF
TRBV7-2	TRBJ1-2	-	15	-	TGTGCCAGCAGCTTGAGACGTACGTCTAACTATGGCTACACCTTC	CASSLRRTSNYGYTF